Reported below is one TCR beta chain. Its antigen is unidentified. The source of the sample is a study of long-term antiretroviral therapy in people with HIV. Investigators performed immunoSEQ version v3.0 at survey level. Clones were sequenced by immunoSEQ multiplex PCR, and TCRdb holds only the in-frame ones, with some missing. This table has roughly 18,000 clones, roughly nine tenths appearing once. Among participants with HIV, every one received treatment in the United States. Germline V gives CDR1 SGHTA, CDR2 FQGTGA. The length of the CDR3 is 13 residues. V shed 0 bases and J shed 6 bases, with 5 bases lying between them. Study outcomes and limitations: CDR3 lengths in HIV samples spanned a narrower range than controls. Post-ART samples showed increased diversity that remained below transplant donor control levels. Specimens of blood were obtained during about 2004 to 2017, possibly under older ART regimens.

The sequence was collected from a man aged 45-65 years with HIV. Sequencing used unsorted PBMCs, obtained 3 years after starting antiretroviral therapy. The rearrangement uses TRBV7-3 and TRBJ2-2; D unresolved. Here the CDR3 reads CASSLTQAGELFF. The CDR3 nucleotides read TGTGCCAGCAGCTTAACGCAGGCCGGGGAGCTGTTTTTT.